The rows below give T cell receptor beta chains drawn from one sample of a study of identical twins. TCRdb processed the 5' RACE reads anew with MiXCR; each CDR3 protein has one entry. Of under 350,000 distinct CDR3 sequences in the sample, roughly 9.7% were seen once. The same data also contributed to another study, on yellow fever vaccine responses in identical twins.

Sequencing input: CD8+ T cells sorted from blood. The receptors stem from a woman younger than 30 in good health. Each CDR3 is given with its conserved first and last residue. A D gene is named only where the DNA matches it firmly. The size entry is marked missing in some rows and otherwise reads once, few, many or a size class.

J,V,D,size,DNA,CDR3
TRBJ2-3,TRBV12-3/TRBV12-4,TRBD2,few,TGTGCCAGCTGTGGGACTAGCGGGAGGGCCGGGAGATCGACAGATACGCAGTATTTT,CASCGTSGRAGRSTDTQYF
TRBJ2-3,TRBV29-1,TRBD2,many,TGCAGCGTTTTAGGTAGCGGGGACGACTATACGCAGTATTTT,CSVLGSGDDYTQYF
TRBJ2-3,TRBV12-3/TRBV12-4,-,many,TGTGCCAGCAGTTTAATCAGCACAGATACGCAGTATTTT,CASSLISTDTQYF
TRBJ1-4,TRBV7-6,-,many,TGTGCCAGCAGCTCCGGAGAAAAACTGTTTTTT,CASSSGEKLFF
TRBJ2-2,TRBV27,TRBD1,few,TGTGCCAGCAGTTTGGGACAGGGGATATTAACCGGGGAGCTGTTTTTT,CASSLGQGILTGELFF
TRBJ2-1,TRBV20-1,TRBD2,few,TGCAGTGCTAGAGCCGGGACTAGCCTAAATGAGCAGTTCTTC,CSARAGTSLNEQFF
TRBJ1-4,TRBV12-3/TRBV12-4,TRBD1,-,TGTGCCAGCAGGGGGGACAGGTTAACTAATGAAAAACTGTTTTTT,CASRGDRLTNEKLFF
TRBJ1-1,TRBV2,-,-,TGTGCCAGCAGTGGCGACAGGAACACTGAAGCTTTCTTT,CASSGDRNTEAFF
TRBJ1-1,TRBV5-1,-,-,TGCGCCAGCACTCTCGACGGCCGATCGAATGAAGCTTTCTTT,CASTLDGRSNEAFF
TRBJ1-1,TRBV27,TRBD1,many,TGTGCCAGCAGTTCCTTATACAGGGGATTGAACACTGAAGCTTTCTTT,CASSSLYRGLNTEAFF
TRBJ2-2,TRBV5-1,-,few,TGCGCCAGCAGCTTGACTTGGGGTTCCGGGGAGCTGTTTTTT,CASSLTWGSGELFF
TRBJ2-7,TRBV7-3,-,-,TGTGCCAGCAGCGACGGAAGCGAGCAGTACTTC,CASSDGSEQYF
TRBJ2-7,TRBV7-2,TRBD1,-,TGTGCCAGCAGCTTAGGGCGGACAGGAGCAGCTCTCTACGAGCAGTACTTC,CASSLGRTGAALYEQYF
TRBJ2-2,TRBV27,TRBD2,few,TGTGCCAGCTCTAGCGGGGTATCACGGGGGGAGCTGTTTTTT,CASSSGVSRGELFF
TRBJ2-1,TRBV7-9,-,-,TGTGCCAGCAGCCCCCTATGGAGTGAGCAGTTCTTC,CASSPLWSEQFF
TRBJ2-3,TRBV9,-,-,TGTGCCAGCAGCCCCCGTGGTCGGGTCACAGATACGCAGTATTTT,CASSPRGRVTDTQYF
TRBJ2-1,TRBV3-1,-,-,TGTGCCTCCACCAAAGTGCTTCGGGACGGAGTAAATACCAATGAGCAGTTCTTC,CASTKVLRDGVNTNEQFF
TRBJ2-3,TRBV10-2,TRBD2,many,TGCGCCAGCAGAAAACCTAGCGGGGGGGACACAGATACGCAGTATTTT,CASRKPSGGDTDTQYF
TRBJ2-3,TRBV12-3/TRBV12-4,TRBD2,-,TGTGCCAGCAGTTTATGGACTAGCGGGCCCACAGATACGCAGTATTTT,CASSLWTSGPTDTQYF
TRBJ1-1,TRBV12-3/TRBV12-4,-,many,TGTGCCAGCAGCCCGACAGAACCAAACACTGAAGCTTTCTTT,CASSPTEPNTEAFF
TRBJ2-1,TRBV4-2,TRBD2,-,TGTGCCAGCAGCCAATTGGGACTAGGCTACAATGAGCAGTTCTTC,CASSQLGLGYNEQFF
TRBJ2-7,TRBV6-2/TRBV6-3,TRBD2,many,TGTGCCAGCAGTTACTCGAGTCTAGCGGGAAAACCAACCCTCTCCTACGAGCAGTACTTC,CASSYSSLAGKPTLSYEQYF
TRBJ2-7,TRBV2,TRBD1,-,TGTGCTAGCAGTGTTCCAGGGGGCCACGAGCAGTACTTC,CASSVPGGHEQYF
TRBJ2-7,TRBV6-2/TRBV6-3,TRBD1,few,TGTGCCAGCAGTCCTATCCAACCTTCCGGGACAGCCTCCTACGAGCAGTACTTC,CASSPIQPSGTASYEQYF
TRBJ2-3,TRBV5-4,TRBD2,-,TGTGCCAGCAGCTTGGATCTAGCGGGAGGGCCGTTCTCTAGCACAGATACGCAGTATTTT,CASSLDLAGGPFSSTDTQYF
TRBJ2-1,TRBV7-2,-,-,TGTGCCAGCCTCTCGCGGTACAATGAGCAGTTCTTC,CASLSRYNEQFF
TRBJ2-1,TRBV12-3/TRBV12-4,TRBD2,many,TGTGCCAGCAGTTCCTGGACTAGCGGGGGGTACAATGAGCAGTTCTTC,CASSSWTSGGYNEQFF